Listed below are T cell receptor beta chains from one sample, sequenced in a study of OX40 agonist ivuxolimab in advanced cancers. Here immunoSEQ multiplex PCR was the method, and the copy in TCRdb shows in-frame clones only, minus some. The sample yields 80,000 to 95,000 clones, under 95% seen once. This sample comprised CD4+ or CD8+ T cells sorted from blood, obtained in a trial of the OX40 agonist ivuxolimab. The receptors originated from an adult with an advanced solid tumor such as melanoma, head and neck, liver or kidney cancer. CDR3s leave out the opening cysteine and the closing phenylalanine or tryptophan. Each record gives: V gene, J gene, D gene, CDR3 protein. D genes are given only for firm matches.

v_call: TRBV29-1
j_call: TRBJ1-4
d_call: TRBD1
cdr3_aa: SVEVRGTGQEKLF

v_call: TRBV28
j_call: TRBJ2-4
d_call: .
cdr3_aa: ASSRTEAGKNIQY

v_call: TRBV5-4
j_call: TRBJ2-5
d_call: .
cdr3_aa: ASSSLNARDNQETQY

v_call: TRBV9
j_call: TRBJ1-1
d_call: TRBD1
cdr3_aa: ASSVVEGAWEAF

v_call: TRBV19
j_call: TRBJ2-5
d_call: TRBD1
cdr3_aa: ASRPGAGGWETQY

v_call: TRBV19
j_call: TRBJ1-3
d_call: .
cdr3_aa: ASSIIARIGFSSGNTIY

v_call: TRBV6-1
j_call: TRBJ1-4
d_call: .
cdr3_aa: ASSGDRATNEKLF

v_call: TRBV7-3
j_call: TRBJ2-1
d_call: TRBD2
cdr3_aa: ASSPSSGSPHNEQF

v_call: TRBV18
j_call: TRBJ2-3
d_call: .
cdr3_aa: ASSPDLQDSQY

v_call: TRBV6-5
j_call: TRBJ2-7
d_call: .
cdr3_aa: ASSYSSGGRHEQY

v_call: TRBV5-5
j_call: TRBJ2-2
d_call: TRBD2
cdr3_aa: ASSIRTSGAGELF

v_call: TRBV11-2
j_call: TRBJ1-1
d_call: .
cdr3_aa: ASSLRGSGNTEAF

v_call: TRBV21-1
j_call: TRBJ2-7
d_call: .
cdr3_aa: ASTTWTQNYEQY

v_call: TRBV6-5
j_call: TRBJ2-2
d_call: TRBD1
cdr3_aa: ASSYSRDRGTGELF

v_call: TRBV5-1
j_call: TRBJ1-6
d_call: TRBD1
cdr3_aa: ASSYQGASKRSPLH

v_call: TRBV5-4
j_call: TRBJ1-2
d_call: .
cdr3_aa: ASSTDGYNGYT

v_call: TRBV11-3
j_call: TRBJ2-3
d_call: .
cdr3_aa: ASSPAGAWDTQY

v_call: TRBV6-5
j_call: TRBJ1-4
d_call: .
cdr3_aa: ASSYDGSNEKLF

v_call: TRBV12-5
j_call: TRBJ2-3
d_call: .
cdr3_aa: ASGFLGRTTDTQY

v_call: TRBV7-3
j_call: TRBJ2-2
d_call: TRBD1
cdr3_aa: ASSIRQGTGELF

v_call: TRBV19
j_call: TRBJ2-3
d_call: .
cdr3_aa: ASSISRGLTDTQY

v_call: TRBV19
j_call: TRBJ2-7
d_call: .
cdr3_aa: ASRPQLGAQGPYEQY

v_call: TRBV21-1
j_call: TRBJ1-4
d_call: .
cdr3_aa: ASSKGPGTDNEKLF

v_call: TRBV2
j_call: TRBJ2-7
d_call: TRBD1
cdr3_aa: ATLVGQGSSYEQY

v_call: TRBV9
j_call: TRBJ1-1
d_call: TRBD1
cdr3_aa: ASSVEGGREAF

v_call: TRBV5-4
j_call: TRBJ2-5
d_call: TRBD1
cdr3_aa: ASSLGQGHGETQY

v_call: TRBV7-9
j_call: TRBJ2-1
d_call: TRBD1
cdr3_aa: ASSPRDRDHEQF

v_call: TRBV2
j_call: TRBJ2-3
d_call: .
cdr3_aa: ASSEGGDTQY

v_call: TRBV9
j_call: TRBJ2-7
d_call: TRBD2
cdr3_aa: ASSPQASGRTHEQY

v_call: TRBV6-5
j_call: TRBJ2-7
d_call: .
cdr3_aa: ASSYERGHSYEQY

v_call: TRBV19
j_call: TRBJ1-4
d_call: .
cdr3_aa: ASTPSDKNEKLF

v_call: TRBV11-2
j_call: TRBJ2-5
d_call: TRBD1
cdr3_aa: ASRIGTEETQY

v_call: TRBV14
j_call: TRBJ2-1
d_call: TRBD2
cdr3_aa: ASSQDVGLAGGQNEQF

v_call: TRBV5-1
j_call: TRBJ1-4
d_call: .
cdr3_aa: ASSWGRYGSTEKLF

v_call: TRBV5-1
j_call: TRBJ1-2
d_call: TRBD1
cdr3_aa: ASSGGQGSGYT

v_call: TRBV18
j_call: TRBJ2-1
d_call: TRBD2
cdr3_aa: ASSPQGGEGEQF

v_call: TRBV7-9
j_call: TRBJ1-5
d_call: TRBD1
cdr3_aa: ASSGTGPVRPQH

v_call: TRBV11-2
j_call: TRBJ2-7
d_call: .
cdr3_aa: ASSLGPEPTYEQY

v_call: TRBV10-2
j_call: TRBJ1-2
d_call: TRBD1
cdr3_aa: ASRGGAKDGYT

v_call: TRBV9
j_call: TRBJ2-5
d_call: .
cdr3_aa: ASSSGDFQETQY

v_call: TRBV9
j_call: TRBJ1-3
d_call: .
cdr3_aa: ASSAGQLGAGNTIY

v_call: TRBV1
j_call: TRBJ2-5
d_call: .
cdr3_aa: TSSQGTSGQETQY

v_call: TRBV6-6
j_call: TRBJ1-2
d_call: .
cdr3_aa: ASTYRDYGYT

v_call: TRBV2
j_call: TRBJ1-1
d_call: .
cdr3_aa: ASSDGFVAEAF

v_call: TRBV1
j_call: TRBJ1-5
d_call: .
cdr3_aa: TSSQVTGTGPGQPQH

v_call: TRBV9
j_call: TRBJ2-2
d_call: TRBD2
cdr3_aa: ASSVEGLADLPGTGELF

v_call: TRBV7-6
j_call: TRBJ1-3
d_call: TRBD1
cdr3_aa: ASSLGTGASGNTIY

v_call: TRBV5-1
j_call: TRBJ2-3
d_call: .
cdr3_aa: ASSLDFGGTSTDTQY

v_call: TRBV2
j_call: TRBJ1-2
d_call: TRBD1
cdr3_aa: ASSAPGTGGQYGYT

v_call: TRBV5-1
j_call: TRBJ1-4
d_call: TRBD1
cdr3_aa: ASSVGQSNEKLF

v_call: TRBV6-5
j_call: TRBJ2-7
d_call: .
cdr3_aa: ASRSGTADSYEQY

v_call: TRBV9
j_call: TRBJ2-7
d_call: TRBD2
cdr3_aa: ASSVDQRGSDEQY

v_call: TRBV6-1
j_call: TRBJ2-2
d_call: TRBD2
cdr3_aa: ASSERGGGELF